A single sample gave rise to the 6 T cell receptor beta chains below, sequenced in a study of molecular identifiers for immune sequencing clone quantification. One entry per CDR3 protein, called by TCRdb with MiXCR from the PCR reads. The repertoire includes around 320,000 distinct CDR3 sequences, roughly 24% of them detected once, and around 0.7% sits in the top ten. Specimen: naive CD8+ T cells from blood, with Jurkat cell RNA spiked in. Subset defined: FACS-sorted CD8+CD4-CCR7+CD45RA+ naive T cells. These receptors were obtained from a human donor in good health. Some libraries in this study had Jurkat cell RNA spiked in.

This clonotype was found many times. The gene calls are TRBV6-2 or TRBV6-3 and TRBJ1-5; 9 nucleotides line up with TRBD1. V dropped 6 bases and J dropped 7; count of bases not matched to a gene: 10. CDR3 size: 15 residues. Per the germline V gene, CDR1 is MNHEY and CDR2 is SVGEGT. CDR3 nucleotides: TGTGCCAGCAGATTCACAGGGGGCCAGCTCCAGCCCCAGCATTTT. The encoded protein is CASRFTGGQLQPQHF.

With respect to this clonotype: It may be a read error: a sequence one base away is much more abundant. The CDR3 loop is CTSSPTPAAISYNEQFF. The CDR3 DNA is TGTACCAGCAGCCCTACCCCTGCAGCGATCTCCTACAATGAGCAGTTCTTC. V is TRBV7-2 and J is TRBJ2-1; D gene ambiguous. The CDR3 sequence is 17 residues long. Germline V gene data show CDR1 as SGHTA and CDR2 as FQGNSA. Trimming cost V 5 bases and J 0 bases, with 17 bases left between them.

There are a few counts of this clonotype. CDR3 coding DNA: TGTGCCAGCAGTTTATTAGAGACAGGTGATCTCGGCGAGCAGTACTTC. Encoded protein: CASSLLETGDLGEQYF. The genes are TRBV28 and TRBJ2-7; D perhaps matches TRBD1 (6 bases). CDR1 and CDR2 (germline): MDHEN, SYDVKM. Trimming left V 1 base short and J 6 bases short, with 19 bases between. The CDR3 has 16 residues.

The J gene is TRBJ2-3, the V gene TRBV10-3, with TRBD1 identical over 7 bases. Trimming cost V 4 bases and J 1 base; bases outside gene matches: 5. The CDR3 covers 15 residues. Germline assignment: CDR1 ENHRY and CDR2 SYGVKD. CDR3 bases: TGTGCCATCAGTGGGACAGGAAGGGGCACAGATACGCAGTATTTT. Protein sequence: CAISGTGRGTDTQYF.

A single count supports this clonotype. This clone may be a read error of a much larger clone one base away. This rearrangement joins TRBV6-6 to TRBJ1-6, with D hard to call. The ends were cut back, 7 bases at V and 8 bases at J, with 18 bases in the middle. Germline V gives CDR1 MNHNY, CDR2 SVGAGI (reference sequence). This CDR3 has 15 amino acids. CDR3 protein: CASTTRGERHSPLHF. The CDR3 region has the DNA TGTGCCAGCACCACCCGGGGAGAGAGGCATTCACCCCTCCACTTT.

The rearrangement uses TRBV20-1 and TRBJ2-7, with 9 nucleotides matching TRBD1. The germline CDR1 and CDR2 sequences are DFQATT and SNEGSKA (reference sequence). The CDR3 contains 14 residues. With V trimmed by 4 bases and J by 4 bases, 8 bases remained unmatched. CDR3 sequence (DNA): TGCAGTGCTATGCCGGGACAGGGTAATTACGAGCAGTACTTC. Encoded protein: CSAMPGQGNYEQYF.